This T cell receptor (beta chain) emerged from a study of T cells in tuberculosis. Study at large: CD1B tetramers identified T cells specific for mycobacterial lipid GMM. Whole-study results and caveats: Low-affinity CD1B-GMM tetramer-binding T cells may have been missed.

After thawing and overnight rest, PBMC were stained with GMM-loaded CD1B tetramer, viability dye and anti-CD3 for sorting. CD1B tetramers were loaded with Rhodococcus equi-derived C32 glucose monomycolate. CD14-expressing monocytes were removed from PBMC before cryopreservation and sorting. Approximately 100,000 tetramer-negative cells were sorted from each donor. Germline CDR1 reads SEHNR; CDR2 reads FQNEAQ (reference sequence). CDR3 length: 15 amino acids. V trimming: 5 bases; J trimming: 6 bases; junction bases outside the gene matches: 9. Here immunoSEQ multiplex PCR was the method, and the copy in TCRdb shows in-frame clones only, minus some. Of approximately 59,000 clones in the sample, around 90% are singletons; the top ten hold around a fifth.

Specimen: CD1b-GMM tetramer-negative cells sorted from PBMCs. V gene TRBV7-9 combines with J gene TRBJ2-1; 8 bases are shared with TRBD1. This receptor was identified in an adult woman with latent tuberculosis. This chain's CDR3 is CASSTGTGGTNEQFF. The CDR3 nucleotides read TGTGCCAGCAGCACGGGGACAGGAGGCACCAATGAGCAGTTCTTC.